These 26 T cell receptor beta chains were sequenced from one sample in a study of shared clonotypes between healthy human individuals. Clones were read by immunoSEQ multiplex PCR, and TCRdb kept only the in-frame ones, dropping some. The table records millions of clones, about 94% of them present only once. Naive CD8 isolation took CD45RO-negative cells positively selected for CCR7 and excluded terminally differentiated effector memory CD45RA+ cells. The sequenced material came from naive CD8+ T cells sorted from blood. The receptors were sampled from a man between 18 and 35 years old in good health.

Note on this clone: Other DNA sequences in this sample translate to the same CDR3. The CDR3 is CASSLAGGSEQFF. The CDR3 bases are TGTGCCAGCAGTCTCGCAGGGGGGAGTGAGCAGTTCTTC. The chain uses TRBV6-5 and TRBJ2-1, with D perhaps matching TRBD1 (7 bases). CDR3 size: 13 residues. Germline assignment: CDR1 MNHEY and CDR2 SVGAGI. The V gene lost 5 bases and the J gene lost 9 bases, with 14 bases spanning the gap.

This chain links TRBV2 with TRBJ2-6; D possibly matches TRBD1 or TRBD2 (5 bases each). V was cut by 5 bases and J by 0 bases, with 17 bases left in between. The CDR3 contains 18 residues. Germline CDR1 SNHLY, CDR2 FYNNEI. CDR3 in DNA: TGTGCCAGCAGTCAAGTCCCGGGACGGTACTCTGGGGCCAACGTCCTGACTTTC. Encoded protein: CASSQVPGRYSGANVLTF.

The chain links TRBV27 to TRBJ2-3; no definite D call. This CDR3 has 13 residues. The germline V gene encodes CDR1 MNHEY and CDR2 SMNVEV (reference sequence). V lost 5 bases and J 0 bases, leaving 6 bases between the germline ends. CDR3 sequence (DNA): TGTGCCAGCAGTATTTATAGCACAGATACGCAGTATTTT. Its protein product is CASSIYSTDTQYF.

The V and J genes are TRBV4-3 and TRBJ1-2; D might be TRBD1 (6 bases). The CDR3 has 15 residues. The V gene's germline CDR1 is LGHNA and CDR2 YSLEER. V was shortened by 3 bases and J by 4 bases, with 15 bases between the two germline ends. This CDR3 reads CASSHADSLPYGYTF. The DNA for the CDR3 is TGCGCCAGCAGCCACGCGGACAGCCTTCCCTATGGCTACACCTTC.

The V call is TRBV30, the J call TRBJ1-1; D possibly corresponds to TRBD1 (5 bases). The V gene lost 0 bases and the J gene lost 4 bases, with 9 bases spanning the gap. Looked up from germline, CDR1 is GTSNPN and CDR2 is SVGIG (reference sequence). The CDR3 consists of 13 residues. The CDR3 nucleotides are TGTGCCTGGAGTGTATGGGGGAGCACTGAAGCTTTCTTT. It encodes CAWSVWGSTEAFF.

This clone showed up just once. The chain joins TRBV27 to TRBJ2-1, with a weak D call TRBD1 (6 bases). Germline CDR1 MNHEY, CDR2 SMNVEV (reference sequence). This CDR3 has 16 residues. V lost 6 bases to trimming and J lost 5 bases, with 20 bases between them. CDR3 amino acids: CASSHPKGVRNNEQFF. CDR3 DNA sequence: TGTGCCAGCAGCCACCCGAAGGGGGTTAGGAACAATGAGCAGTTCTTC.

The V call is TRBV19, the J call TRBJ2-7; the D is unclear. This CDR3 contains 13 residues. V lost 3 bases to trimming and J lost 3 bases, with 9 bases between them. CDR1 and CDR2 (germline): LNHDA, SQIVND (reference sequence). The CDR3 DNA reads as TGTGCCAGTAGTATGACCGCAGACTACGAGCAGTACTTC. It translates to CASSMTADYEQYF. Full variable domain (remainder filled in from reference TRBV19 and TRBJ2-7): DGGITQSPKYLFRKEGQNVTLSCEQNLNHDAMYWYRQDPGQGLRLIYYSQIVNDFQKGDIAEGYSVSREKKESFPLTVTSAQKNPTAFYLCASSMTADYEQYFGPGTRLTVT.

A remark on this clone: Other DNA sequences in the same sample also yield this CDR3. The V call is TRBV5-4, the J call TRBJ2-2, with TRBD1 identical over 7 bases. The CDR3 loop spans 15 amino acids. Germline CDR1 is SGHNT and CDR2 is YYREEE (reference sequence). The V gene end was trimmed by 0 bases and the J gene end by 4 bases; junction bases not matched to a gene: 3. The CDR3 reads CASSLDRGGTGELFF. The CDR3 DNA is TGTGCCAGCAGCTTGGACAGGGGTGGCACCGGGGAGCTGTTTTTT.

This clone was seen once. The chain has TRBV7-9 and TRBJ1-2; D is undetermined. The CDR3 consists of 13 residues. Germline CDR1 is SEHNR and CDR2 is FQNEAQ (reference sequence). Trimming took 8 bases from V and 3 from J, leaving 13 bases between them. CDR3 sequence (DNA): TGTGCCAGCTTGGACGGGAATGACTATGGCTACACCTTC. This gives the protein CASLDGNDYGYTF.

The chain uses TRBV5-4 and TRBJ2-3; D is unclear. Germline V CDR1 and CDR2: SGHNT, YYREEE (reference sequence). Trimming removed 4 bases from V and 2 bases from J, with 5 bases in between. CDR3 length: 12 amino acids. The CDR3: CASSTFTDTQYF. CDR3 in DNA: TGTGCCAGCAGCACTTTCACAGATACGCAGTATTTT.

The rearrangement links TRBV13 to TRBJ2-3; 7 bases line up with TRBD2. The germline V gene has CDR1 PRHDT and CDR2 FYEKMQ (reference sequence). V was clipped by 4 bases and J by 2 bases; unmatched bases: 9. The CDR3 is made up of 16 amino acids. The CDR3 sequence is CASSSPSGDLTDTQYF. CDR3 DNA: TGTGCCAGCAGCTCGCCGAGCGGGGATCTCACAGATACGCAGTATTTT.

V and J are TRBV7-9 and TRBJ1-3; D may be TRBD1 (6 bases). Looked up from germline, CDR1 is SEHNR and CDR2 is FQNEAQ (reference sequence). This CDR3 has 16 residues. V gave up 4 bases and J gave up 2 bases, with 15 bases separating them. CDR3 amino acids: CASSYKGGQAGNTIYF. The CDR3 bases are TGTGCCAGCAGCTATAAGGGGGGCCAGGCTGGAAACACCATATATTTT.

This chain links TRBV7-8 with TRBJ2-7, with 7 bases fitting TRBD2. Germline CDR1 SGHVS, CDR2 FQNEAQ. V was clipped by 3 bases and J by 2 bases; unmatched bases: 4. The CDR3 runs to 14 residues. Written as DNA, the CDR3 is TGTGCCAGCAGCTTTGCGGGGGTAACCTACGAGCAGTACTTC. It encodes CASSFAGVTYEQYF.

V is TRBV7-3 and J is TRBJ2-3; 7 bases are shared with TRBD2. The germline gives CDR1 SGHTA, CDR2 FQGTGA. Trimming cost V 1 base and J 1 base; bases outside gene matches: 2. The CDR3 spans 15 residues. The chain's CDR3 is CASSLIAGGTDTQYF. The CDR3 nucleotides read TGTGCCAGCAGCTTAATTGCGGGGGGCACAGATACGCAGTATTTT. The full variable domain, rest sourced from reference TRBV7-3 and TRBJ2-3, is GAGVSQTPSNKVTEKGKYVELRCDPISGHTALYWYRQSLGQGPEFLIYFQGTGAADDSGLPNDRFFAVRPEGSVSTLKIQRTERGDSAVYLCASSLIAGGTDTQYFGPGTRLTVL.

As concerns this clone: Compared with germline, one end of the junction differs, possibly owing to a read error. This chain joins TRBV11-1 and TRBJ1-6; D gene uncertain. The CDR3 loop spans 13 amino acids. Germline values: CDR1 SGHAT, CDR2 FQDESV (reference sequence). CDR3 sequence: CASSSREYTPLHF. CDR3 nucleotide sequence: TGTGCCAGTAGCTCAAGGGAGTACACACCCCTCCACTTT.

This clone was seen a single time. The genes are TRBV29-1 and TRBJ2-5; possibly TRBD1 or TRBD2 for D (6 bases each). Looked up from germline, CDR1 is SQVTM and CDR2 is ANQGSEA. This CDR3 is 14 amino acids long. V lost 4 bases to trimming and J lost 3 bases, with 15 bases between them. For the CDR3, the DNA is TGCAGCGTTGTCTCCGGGGGCCCCAAAGAGACCCAGTACTTC. Translating gives CSVVSGGPKETQYF.

V gene TRBV30 combines with J gene TRBJ2-7; D is uncertain. The ends were cut back, 0 bases at V and 0 bases at J, with 12 bases in the middle. Germline V gene sequence: CDR1 GTSNPN, CDR2 SVGIG (reference sequence). This CDR3 region has 15 residues. The CDR3 coding sequence is TGTGCCTGGAGTGTACTCGGGCCTTTCTCCTACGAGCAGTACTTC. This gives the protein CAWSVLGPFSYEQYF.

The CDR3 sequence: CASSPLAGVLSYEQYF. The CDR3 coding sequence is TGTGCCAGCAGCCCCTTAGCGGGTGTACTCTCCTACGAGCAGTACTTC. V usage is TRBV5-8 and J usage is TRBJ2-7; 7 bases match TRBD2. Germline CDR1 and CDR2: SGHTS and YDEGEE. The CDR3 runs 16 residues. V was pared by 4 bases and J by 0 bases, with 10 bases of the junction left unmatched.

This chain connects TRBV6-5 to TRBJ2-7; 7 bases are shared with TRBD2. The trim removed 6 bases at V and 4 bases at J, leaving 9 bases unmatched. CDR3 size: 14 residues. Germline CDR1 and CDR2: MNHEY and SVGAGI. CDR3 coding DNA: TGTGCCAGCAGCCCCGGGGAGGGTGGTTACGAGCAGTACTTC. Its translation is CASSPGEGGYEQYF.

This rearrangement joins TRBV15 to TRBJ2-7; D is undetermined. Germline-derived CDR1 and CDR2 are LNHNV and YYDKDF (reference sequence). This CDR3 has 12 residues. The V gene lost 5 bases and the J gene lost 4 bases, with 9 bases spanning the gap. In nucleotides, the CDR3 is TGTGCCACCAGCCCTACAAGTTACGAGCAGTACTTC. Translation: CATSPTSYEQYF.

The chain has TRBV7-2 and TRBJ1-2; a weak D match, TRBD1 (5 bases). The CDR3 spans 15 residues. Germline-derived CDR1 and CDR2 are SGHTA and FQGNSA. Trimming removed 0 bases at V and 2 bases at J, with 10 bases between. CDR3 coding DNA: TGTGCCAGCAGCTTAGCCCAGGGTGGCAACTATGGCTACACCTTC. Translated: CASSLAQGGNYGYTF.

V usage is TRBV6-6 and J usage is TRBJ2-5; 8 bases line up with TRBD2. Germline trimming cut 6 bases from V and 1 base from J; bases unmatched to any gene: 7. Per the germline V gene, CDR1 is MNHNY and CDR2 is SVGAGI (reference sequence). CDR3 length: 15 residues. This CDR3 reads CASSTAGGPQETQYF. CDR3 coding DNA: TGTGCCAGCAGCACCGCGGGGGGCCCCCAAGAGACCCAGTACTTC.

The chain has TRBV28 and TRBJ1-5; D is perhaps TRBD1 (5 bases). The V end was cut by 2 bases, the J end by 2 bases, with 10 bases between. Germline CDR1 reads MDHEN; CDR2 reads SYDVKM. The CDR3 is 15 amino acids. The CDR3 coding sequence is TGTGCCAGCAGTTTAGACAGTACGGGCAATCAGCCCCAGCATTTT. This codes for CASSLDSTGNQPQHF.

V and J are TRBV5-6 and TRBJ1-2; 8 bases align to TRBD1. Looked up from germline, CDR1 is SGHDT and CDR2 is YYEEEE. The CDR3 sequence is 15 residues long. V lost 0 bases and J lost 4; bases outside the gene matches: 5. The CDR3 region is CASSLADRGGYGYTF. CDR3 DNA sequence: TGTGCCAGCAGCTTGGCCGACAGGGGAGGCTATGGCTACACCTTC. Full variable domain (missing parts from reference TRBV5-6 and TRBJ1-2): DAGVTQSPTHLIKTRGQQVTLRCSPKSGHDTVSWYQQALGQGPQFIFQYYEEEERQRGNFPDRFSGHQFPNYSSELNVNALLLGDSALYLCASSLADRGGYGYTFGSGTRLTVV.

This clone appeared a single time. The V and J genes are TRBV6-5 and TRBJ1-5; 8 nucleotides match TRBD1. CDR1 and CDR2 (germline): MNHEY, SVGAGI. V shed 10 bases and J 1 base; nucleotides not matched to a gene: 9. The CDR3 consists of 15 residues. CDR3: CATLPQGGSNQPQHF. The CDR3 DNA follows: TGTGCCACCCTTCCACAGGGGGGGAGCAATCAGCCCCAGCATTTT.

The V and J genes are TRBV27 and TRBJ1-5; D gene uncertain. V lost 5 bases and J lost 3, with 14 bases in between. The CDR3 consists of 15 residues. The germline gives CDR1 MNHEY, CDR2 SMNVEV (reference sequence). The CDR3: CASSPGAGDNQPQHF. DNA for the CDR3: TGTGCCAGCAGTCCCGGCGCGGGTGACAATCAGCCCCAGCATTTT.